The clone carrying this T cell receptor beta chain was detected ten times or more. Its target is unknown. These data come from a study of blood T cells in healthy people across ages. Looking at the study overall: Template switching recovered approximately one barcoded beta molecule for every two T cells.

Staff drew ten milliliters of peripheral blood from each donor. V lost 6 bases to trimming and J lost 4 bases, with 14 bases between them. The CDR3 covers 14 residues. A second about 7 to 11 cycle PCR used barcoded and J-beta primers. TCRdb re-analysed the 5' RACE reads in MiXCR, keeping a single row per CDR3 protein. This table holds approximately 800,000 distinct CDR3 sequences, 35% to 40% found once. Broader study findings: Whereas aged donors had fewer naive CD4+ cells, long-lived donors had more of them and higher diversity. Age advanced and TCR beta diversity per million T cells fell, roughly linearly.

This TCR was recovered from a man between 18 and 35 years old in good health. This rearrangement joins TRBV12-3 or TRBV12-4 to TRBJ2-3; D is perhaps TRBD2 (6 bases). Sequenced: blood. CDR3 in amino acids: CASRMGGLADTQYF. As DNA, the CDR3 is TGTGCCAGCAGGATGGGGGGATTGGCAGATACGCAGTATTTT.